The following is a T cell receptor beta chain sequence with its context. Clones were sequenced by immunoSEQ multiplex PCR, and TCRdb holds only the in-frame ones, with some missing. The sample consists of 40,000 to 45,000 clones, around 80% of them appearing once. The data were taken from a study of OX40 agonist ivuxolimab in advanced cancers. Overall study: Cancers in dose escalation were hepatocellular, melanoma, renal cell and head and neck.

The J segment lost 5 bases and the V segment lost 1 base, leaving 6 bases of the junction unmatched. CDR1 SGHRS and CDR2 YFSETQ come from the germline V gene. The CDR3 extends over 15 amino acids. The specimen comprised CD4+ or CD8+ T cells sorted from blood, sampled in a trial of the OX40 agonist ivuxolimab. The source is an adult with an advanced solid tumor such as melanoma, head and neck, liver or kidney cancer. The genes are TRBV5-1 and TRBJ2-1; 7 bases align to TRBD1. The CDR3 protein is CASSLNGQGDNEQFF. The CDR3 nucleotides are TGCGCCAGCAGCTTGAATGGCCAGGGGGACAATGAGCAGTTCTTC.